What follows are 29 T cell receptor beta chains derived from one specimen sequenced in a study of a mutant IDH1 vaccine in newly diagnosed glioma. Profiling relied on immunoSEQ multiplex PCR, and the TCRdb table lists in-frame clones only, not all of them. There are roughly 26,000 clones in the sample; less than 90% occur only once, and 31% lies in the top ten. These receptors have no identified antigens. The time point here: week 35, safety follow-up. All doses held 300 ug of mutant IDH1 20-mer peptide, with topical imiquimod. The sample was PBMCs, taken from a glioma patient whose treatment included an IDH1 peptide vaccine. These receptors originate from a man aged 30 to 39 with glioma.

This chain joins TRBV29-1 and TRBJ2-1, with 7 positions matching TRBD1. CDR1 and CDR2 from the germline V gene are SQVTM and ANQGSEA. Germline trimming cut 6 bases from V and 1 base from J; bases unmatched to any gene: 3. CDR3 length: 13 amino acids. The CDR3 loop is CSVGTVSYNEQFF. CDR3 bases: TGCAGCGTAGGGACAGTTTCCTACAATGAGCAGTTCTTC.

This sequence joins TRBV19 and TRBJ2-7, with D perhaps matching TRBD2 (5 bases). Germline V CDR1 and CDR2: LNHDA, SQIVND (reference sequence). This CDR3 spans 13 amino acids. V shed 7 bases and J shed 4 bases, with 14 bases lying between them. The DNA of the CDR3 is TGTGCCAGTACTCGAGGGCGCGGGTACGAGCAGTACTTC. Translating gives CASTRGRGYEQYF.

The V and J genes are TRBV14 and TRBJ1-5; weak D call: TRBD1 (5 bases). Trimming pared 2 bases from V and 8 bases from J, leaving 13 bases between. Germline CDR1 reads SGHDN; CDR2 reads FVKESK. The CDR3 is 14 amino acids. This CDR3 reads CASSQPGLVEPQHF. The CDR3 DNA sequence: TGTGCCAGCAGCCAACCAGGGCTAGTAGAGCCCCAGCATTTT.

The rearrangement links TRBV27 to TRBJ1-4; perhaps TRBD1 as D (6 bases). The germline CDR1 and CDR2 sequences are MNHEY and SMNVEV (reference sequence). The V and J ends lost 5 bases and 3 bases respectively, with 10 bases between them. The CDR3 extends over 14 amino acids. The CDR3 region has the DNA TGTGCCAGCAGTCCCAGGGGTGCTAATGAAAAACTGTTTTTT. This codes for CASSPRGANEKLFF.

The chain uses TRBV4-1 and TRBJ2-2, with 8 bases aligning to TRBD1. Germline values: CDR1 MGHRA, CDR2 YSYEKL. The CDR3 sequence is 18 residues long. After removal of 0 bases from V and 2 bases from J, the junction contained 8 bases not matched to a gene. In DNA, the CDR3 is TGCGCCAGCAGCCAAGATATTTCGGACAGGGCAAACACCGGGGAGCTGTTTTTT. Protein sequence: CASSQDISDRANTGELFF.

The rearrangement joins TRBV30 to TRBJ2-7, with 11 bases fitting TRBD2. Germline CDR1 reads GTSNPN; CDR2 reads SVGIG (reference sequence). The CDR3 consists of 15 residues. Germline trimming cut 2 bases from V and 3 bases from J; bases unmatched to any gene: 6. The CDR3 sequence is CAWSPGTSGVYEQYF. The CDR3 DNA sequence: TGTGCCTGGAGTCCCGGGACTAGCGGAGTCTACGAGCAGTACTTC. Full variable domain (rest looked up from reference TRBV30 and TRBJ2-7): SQTIHQWPATLVQPVGSPLSLECTVEGTSNPNLYWYRQAAGRGLQLLFYSVGIGQISSEVPQNLSASRPQDRQFILSSKKLLLSDSGFYLCAWSPGTSGVYEQYFGPGTRLTVT.

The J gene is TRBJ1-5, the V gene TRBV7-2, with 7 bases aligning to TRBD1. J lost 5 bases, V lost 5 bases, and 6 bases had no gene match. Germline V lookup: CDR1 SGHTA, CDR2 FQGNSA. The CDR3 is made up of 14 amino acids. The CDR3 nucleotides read TGTGCCAGCAGCCGGGACAGTAAAGATCAGCCCCAGCATTTT. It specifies CASSRDSKDQPQHF.

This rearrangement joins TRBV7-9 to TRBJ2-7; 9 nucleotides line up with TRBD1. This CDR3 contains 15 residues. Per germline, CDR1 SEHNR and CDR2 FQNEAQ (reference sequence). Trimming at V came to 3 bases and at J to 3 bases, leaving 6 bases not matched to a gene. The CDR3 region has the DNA TGTGCCAGCAGCTTCACTAGGACAGGGGTCTACGAGCAGTACTTC. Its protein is CASSFTRTGVYEQYF.

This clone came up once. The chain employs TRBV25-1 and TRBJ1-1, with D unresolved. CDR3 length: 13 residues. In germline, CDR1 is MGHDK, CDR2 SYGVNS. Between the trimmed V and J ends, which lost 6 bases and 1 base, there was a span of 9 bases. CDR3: CASSLGGNTEAFF. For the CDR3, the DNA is TGTGCCAGCAGCTTGGGCGGGAACACTGAAGCTTTCTTT.

The CDR3 DNA sequence: TGCGCCAGCAGTTCCGGAGGGACAGGGGCCCACGAGCAGTACTTC. It specifies CASSSGGTGAHEQYF. V and J are TRBV5-1 and TRBJ2-7, with 10 bases that match TRBD1. Trimming removed 5 bases from V and 5 bases from J; junction bases left unmatched: 10. Germline CDR1 and CDR2: SGHRS and YFSETQ. This CDR3 has 15 amino acids.

CDR3 loop: CASSPEGVGASNQPQHF. The CDR3 region has the DNA TGCGCCAGCAGCCCCGAAGGAGTTGGGGCCAGCAATCAGCCCCAGCATTTT. The chain uses TRBV4-1 and TRBJ1-5; maybe TRBD1 (5 bases). The CDR3 is 17 residues long. The V gene's germline CDR1 is MGHRA and CDR2 YSYEKL. Trimming cost V 4 bases and J 1 base, with 17 bases left between them.

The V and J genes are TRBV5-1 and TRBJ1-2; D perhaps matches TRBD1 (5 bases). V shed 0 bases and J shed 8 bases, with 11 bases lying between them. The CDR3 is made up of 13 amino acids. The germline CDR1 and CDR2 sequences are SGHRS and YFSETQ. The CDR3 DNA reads TGCGCCAGCAGCTTGGCCGGGGCGAGCGGCTACACCTTC. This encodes CASSLAGASGYTF.

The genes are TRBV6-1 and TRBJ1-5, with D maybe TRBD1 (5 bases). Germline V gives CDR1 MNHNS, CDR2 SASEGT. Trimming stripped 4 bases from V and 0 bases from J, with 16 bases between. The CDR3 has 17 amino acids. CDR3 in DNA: TGTGCCAGCAGTGCGAGTCGCCAGGGATATAGCAATCAGCCCCAGCATTTT. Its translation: CASSASRQGYSNQPQHF.

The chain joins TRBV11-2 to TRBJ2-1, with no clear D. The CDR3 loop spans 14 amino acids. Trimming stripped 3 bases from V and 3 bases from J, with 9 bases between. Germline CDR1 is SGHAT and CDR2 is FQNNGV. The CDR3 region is CASSFDGNYNEQFF. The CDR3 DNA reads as TGTGCCAGCAGCTTCGATGGTAACTACAATGAGCAGTTCTTC.

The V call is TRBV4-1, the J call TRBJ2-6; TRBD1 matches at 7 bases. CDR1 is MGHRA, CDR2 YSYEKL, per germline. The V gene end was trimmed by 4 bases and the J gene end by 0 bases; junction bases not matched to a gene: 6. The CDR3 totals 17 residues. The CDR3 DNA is TGCGCCAGCAGCCCTGACAGGGTGACCTCTGGGGCCAACGTCCTGACTTTC. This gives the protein CASSPDRVTSGANVLTF.

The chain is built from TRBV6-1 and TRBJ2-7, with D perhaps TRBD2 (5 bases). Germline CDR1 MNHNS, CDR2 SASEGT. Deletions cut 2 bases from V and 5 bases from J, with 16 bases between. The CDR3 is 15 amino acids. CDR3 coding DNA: TGTGCCAGCAGTGAACTTCGACACCCCGGGAACGAGCAGTACTTC. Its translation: CASSELRHPGNEQYF.

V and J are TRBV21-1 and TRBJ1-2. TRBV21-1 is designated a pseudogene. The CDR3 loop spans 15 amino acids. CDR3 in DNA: TGTGCCAGCAGCGGGACAGGCGGGAGGGACTATGGCTACACCTTC. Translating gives CASSGTGGRDYGYTF.

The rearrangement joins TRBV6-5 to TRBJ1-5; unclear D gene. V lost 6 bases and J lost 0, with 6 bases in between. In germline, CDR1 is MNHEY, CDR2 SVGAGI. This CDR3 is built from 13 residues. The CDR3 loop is CASSLSSNQPQHF. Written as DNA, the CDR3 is TGTGCCAGCAGCTTATCTAGCAATCAGCCCCAGCATTTT.

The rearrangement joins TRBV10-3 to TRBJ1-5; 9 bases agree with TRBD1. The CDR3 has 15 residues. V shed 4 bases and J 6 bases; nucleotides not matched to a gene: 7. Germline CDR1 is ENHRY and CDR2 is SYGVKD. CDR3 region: CAISGRTGEGQPQHF. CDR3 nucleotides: TGTGCCATCAGTGGTCGGACAGGGGAGGGTCAGCCCCAGCATTTT.

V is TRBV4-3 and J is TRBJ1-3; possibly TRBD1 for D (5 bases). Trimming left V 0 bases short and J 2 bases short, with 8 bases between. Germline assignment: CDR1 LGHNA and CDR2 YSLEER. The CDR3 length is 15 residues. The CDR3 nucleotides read TGCGCCAGCAGCCAAGAGGGGGGGGCTGGAAACACCATATATTTT. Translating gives CASSQEGGAGNTIYF.

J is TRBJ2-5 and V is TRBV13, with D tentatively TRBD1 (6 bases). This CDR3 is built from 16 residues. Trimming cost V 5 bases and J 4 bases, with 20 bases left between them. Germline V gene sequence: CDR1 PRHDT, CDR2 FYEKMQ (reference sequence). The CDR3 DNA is TGTGCCAGCAGCCCTGCGACAGGCGATCGTCGAGAGACCCAGTACTTC. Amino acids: CASSPATGDRRETQYF.

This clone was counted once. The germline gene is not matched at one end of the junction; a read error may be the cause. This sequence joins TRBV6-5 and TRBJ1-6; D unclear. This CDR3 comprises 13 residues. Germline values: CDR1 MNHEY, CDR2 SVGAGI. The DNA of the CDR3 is TGTGCCAGCAGTTGGACTAATAACTCACCCCTCCACTTT. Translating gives CASSWTNNSPLHF.

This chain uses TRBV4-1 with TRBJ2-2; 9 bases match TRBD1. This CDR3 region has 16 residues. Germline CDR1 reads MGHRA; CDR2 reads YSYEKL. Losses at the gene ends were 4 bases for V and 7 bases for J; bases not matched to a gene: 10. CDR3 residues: CASSPFTGTGIGELFF. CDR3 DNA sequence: TGCGCCAGCAGCCCATTTACCGGGACAGGGATCGGGGAGCTGTTTTTT.

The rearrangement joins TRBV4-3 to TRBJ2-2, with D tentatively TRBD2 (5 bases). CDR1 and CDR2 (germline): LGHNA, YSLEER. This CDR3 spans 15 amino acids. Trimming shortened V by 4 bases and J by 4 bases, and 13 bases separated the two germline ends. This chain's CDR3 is CASSPTTHGTGELFF. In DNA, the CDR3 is TGCGCCAGCAGCCCGACTACGCATGGCACCGGGGAGCTGTTTTTT.

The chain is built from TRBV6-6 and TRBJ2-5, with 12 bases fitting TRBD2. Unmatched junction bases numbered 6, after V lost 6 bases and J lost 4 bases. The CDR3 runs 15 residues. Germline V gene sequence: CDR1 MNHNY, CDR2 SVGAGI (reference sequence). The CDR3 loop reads CASSPTSGSGETQYF. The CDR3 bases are TGTGCCAGCAGCCCGACTAGCGGGAGTGGAGAGACCCAGTACTTC.

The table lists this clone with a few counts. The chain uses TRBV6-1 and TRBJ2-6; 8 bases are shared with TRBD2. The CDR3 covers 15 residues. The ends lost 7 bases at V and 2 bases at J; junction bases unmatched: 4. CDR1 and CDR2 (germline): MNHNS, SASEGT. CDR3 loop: CASTGGVAGANVLTF. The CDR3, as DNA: TGTGCCAGCACCGGGGGGGTAGCTGGGGCCAACGTCCTGACTTTC.

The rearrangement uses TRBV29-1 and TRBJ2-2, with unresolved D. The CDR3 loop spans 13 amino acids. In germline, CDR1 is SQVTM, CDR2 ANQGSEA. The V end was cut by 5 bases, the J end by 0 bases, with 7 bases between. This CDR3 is CSVYRANTGELFF. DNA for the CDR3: TGCAGCGTTTACCGGGCGAACACCGGGGAGCTGTTTTTT.

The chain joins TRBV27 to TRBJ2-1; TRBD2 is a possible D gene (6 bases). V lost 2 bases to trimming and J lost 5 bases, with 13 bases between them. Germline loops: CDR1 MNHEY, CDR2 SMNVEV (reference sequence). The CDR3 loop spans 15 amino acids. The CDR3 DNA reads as TGTGCCAGCAGTTTAAGGGCGGGGAGGCACAATGAGCAGTTCTTC. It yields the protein CASSLRAGRHNEQFF.

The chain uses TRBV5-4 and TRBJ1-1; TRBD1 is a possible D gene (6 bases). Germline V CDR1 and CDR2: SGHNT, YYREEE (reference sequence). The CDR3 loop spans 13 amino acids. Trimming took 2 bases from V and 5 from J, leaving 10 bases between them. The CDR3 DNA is TGTGCCAGCAGCTTAGCAGGGGAAACTGAAGCTTTCTTT. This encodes CASSLAGETEAFF.